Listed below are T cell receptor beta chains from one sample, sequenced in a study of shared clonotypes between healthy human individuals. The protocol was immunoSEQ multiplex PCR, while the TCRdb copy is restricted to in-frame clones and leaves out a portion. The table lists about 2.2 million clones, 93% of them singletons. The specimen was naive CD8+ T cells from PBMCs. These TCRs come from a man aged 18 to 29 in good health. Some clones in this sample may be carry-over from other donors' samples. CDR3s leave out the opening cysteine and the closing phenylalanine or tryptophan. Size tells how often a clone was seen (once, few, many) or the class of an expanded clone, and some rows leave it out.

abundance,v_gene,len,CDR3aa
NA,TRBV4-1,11,ASSQGPNNEQF
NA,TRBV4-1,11,ASSQENNSPLH
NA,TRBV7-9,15,ASSLLDFRSSYNEQF
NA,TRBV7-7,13,ASSLNSGRGETQY
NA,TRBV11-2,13,ASSSVGGLTDTQY
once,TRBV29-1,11,SVEPVGAVEAF
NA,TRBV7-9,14,ASSPPGTGLNQPQH
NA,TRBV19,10,ASSARTGLLF
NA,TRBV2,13,ASSEGHPTYNEQF
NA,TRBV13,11,ASSIRSQYEQF
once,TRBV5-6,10,ASSLRGREQY
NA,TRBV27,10,ASSFGLNEQF
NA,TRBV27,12,ATSLREGTDTQY
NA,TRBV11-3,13,ASSFSSGRADTQY
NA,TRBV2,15,ASTPPSFLGPNYGYT
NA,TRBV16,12,ASSQSGRGYEQF
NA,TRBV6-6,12,ASSPTAVNTEAF
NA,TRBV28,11,ASSLDRVHEQY
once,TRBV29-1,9,SVVKGIDYT
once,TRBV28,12,ASSFQGTNEKLF
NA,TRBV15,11,ATRSTGTTEAF
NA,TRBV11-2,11,ASYHLGQSEQY
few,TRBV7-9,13,ASSYADGMNTEAF
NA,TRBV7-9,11,ASSLTGGNEQY
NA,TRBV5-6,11,ASSTGLDSEQF
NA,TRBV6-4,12,ASSEDSADQPQH
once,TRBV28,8,ASSNNEQY
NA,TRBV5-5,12,ASSLRGNTGELF
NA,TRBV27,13,ASSLGQGALGGYT
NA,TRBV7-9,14,ASRDFRTGMRETQY
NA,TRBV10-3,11,AISESGYDEQF
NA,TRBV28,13,ASSFPSDPPNEQF
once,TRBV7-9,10,ASSLVEYEQY
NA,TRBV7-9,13,ASSLGPLEFTEAF
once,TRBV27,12,ASSFTGGEQPQH
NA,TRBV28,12,ASSLLEGHYTQY
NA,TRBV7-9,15,ASSLAGTKDYNNEQF
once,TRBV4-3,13,ASSQFPSGSGEQY
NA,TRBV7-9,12,ASSWYSSTGELF
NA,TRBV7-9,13,ASSFQGTGNEKLF
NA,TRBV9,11,ASSVGGPYGYT
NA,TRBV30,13,AWSVGQGYFYGYT
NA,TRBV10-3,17,AISPTGGGNSYGANVLT
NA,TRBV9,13,ASSTGGGRADTQY
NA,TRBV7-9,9,ASRPSRDTT
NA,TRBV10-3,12,AISETRQVDGYT
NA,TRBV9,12,ASSVDGSYNEQF
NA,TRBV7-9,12,ASSLTGPYNEQF
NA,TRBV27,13,ASSLGGFRAYEQY
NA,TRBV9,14,ASSQGLAGVGYEQY
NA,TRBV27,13,ASSLIGGTRKTQY
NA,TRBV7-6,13,ASAEGLAAAGELF
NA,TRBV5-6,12,ASSLEGRDYEQY
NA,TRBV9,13,ANRLRQSLNEKLF
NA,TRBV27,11,ASSLSADNEQF
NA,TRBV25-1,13,ASRKFRQGGYEQY
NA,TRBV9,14,ASSAPVGKGQETQY